The 20 T cell receptor beta chains below come from one sample, sequenced in a study of control samples from healthy donors and cancer patients. Measured with immunoSEQ multiplex PCR; TCRdb has only the in-frame clones, and not every one. This sample has approximately 89,000 clones, with around 87% found just once. Input material: blood. The source is a man aged 50 or older in good health.

J is TRBJ1-5 and V is TRBV7-2; D not resolved. The CDR3 runs to 15 residues. Germline CDR1 is SGHTA and CDR2 is FQGNSA. The V end lost 6 bases, the J end lost 6 bases, and 18 bases lay between the germline ends. In nucleotides, the CDR3 is TGTGCCAGCAGTTATATGCTGGGTGACGGTCAGCCCCAGCATTTT. Its translation: CASSYMLGDGQPQHF.

The chain joins TRBV5-8 to TRBJ2-2, with 10 bases fitting TRBD1. Germline V gene sequence: CDR1 SGHTS, CDR2 YDEGEE. The CDR3 has 15 amino acids. The trim removed 3 bases at V and 5 bases at J, leaving 4 bases unmatched. CDR3 sequence reads: CASSSDRGQTGELFF. The CDR3 region has the DNA TGTGCCAGCAGCTCCGACAGGGGGCAAACCGGGGAGCTGTTTTTT.

The chain combines TRBV5-1 with TRBJ2-1; the D gene is possibly TRBD1 (6 bases). Germline values: CDR1 SGHRS, CDR2 YFSETQ. The CDR3 extends over 17 amino acids. The V end was cut by 1 base, the J end by 0 bases, with 14 bases between. This CDR3 is CASSLSGGVSSYNEQFF. CDR3 coding DNA: TGCGCCAGCAGCTTGTCTGGGGGCGTCAGCTCCTACAATGAGCAGTTCTTC.

J is TRBJ2-1 and V is TRBV12-3 or TRBV12-4, with D tentatively TRBD2 (5 bases). Trimming shortened V by 5 bases and J by 10 bases, and 12 bases separated the two germline ends. The CDR3 spans 12 residues. CDR3 amino acids: CASSTLRGEQFF. CDR3 bases: TGTGCCAGCAGTACTTTAAGAGGGGAGCAGTTCTTC.

J is TRBJ1-4 and V is TRBV4-3; the D gene is possibly TRBD1 (5 bases). Germline CDR1 and CDR2: LGHNA and YSLEER. Trimming pared 4 bases from V and 4 bases from J, leaving 13 bases between. The CDR3 contains 15 residues. CDR3 nucleotide sequence: TGCGCCAGCAGCCCCTCCTGGGGGGTTAATGAAAAACTGTTTTTT. It specifies CASSPSWGVNEKLFF.

The chain joins TRBV28 to TRBJ2-7; 8 positions match TRBD1. The CDR3 has 15 amino acids. V lost 2 bases and J lost 3; bases outside the gene matches: 6. Germline-derived CDR1 and CDR2 are MDHEN and SYDVKM. CDR3 protein: CASSLTQGDGYEQYF. Here the CDR3 DNA reads TGTGCCAGCAGTTTAACACAGGGGGACGGCTACGAGCAGTACTTC.

This chain joins TRBV24-1 and TRBJ2-5, with 15 bases matching TRBD2. The CDR3 runs to 18 residues. CDR1 is KGHDR and CDR2 is SFDVKD in the germline V gene. Losses at the gene ends were 5 bases for V and 3 bases for J; bases not matched to a gene: 9. The CDR3 loop is CATSGPSGLAGGEETQYF. The CDR3 bases are TGTGCCACCAGTGGCCCGTCGGGACTAGCGGGGGGAGAAGAGACCCAGTACTTC.

The CDR3 DNA sequence: TGTGCCACCAGTGAGTCTTATCAGCCCCAGCATTTT. Translated, it gives CATSESYQPQHF. The gene calls are TRBV24-1 and TRBJ1-5; D is ambiguous. Germline V gene data show CDR1 as KGHDR and CDR2 as SFDVKD. The CDR3 is made up of 12 amino acids. V was cut by 4 bases and J by 5 bases, with 5 bases left in between.

V and J are TRBV5-4 and TRBJ1-1; no reliable D call. The CDR3 has 13 amino acids. V dropped 4 bases and J dropped 2 bases, with 9 bases sitting between them. Germline assignment: CDR1 SGHNT and CDR2 YYREEE (reference sequence). The CDR3 is CASSTDVNTEAFF. Written as DNA, the CDR3 is TGTGCCAGCAGCACGGACGTAAACACTGAAGCTTTCTTT.

V is TRBV5-1 and J is TRBJ2-1; TRBD2 aligns across 8 bases. With V trimmed by 5 bases and J by 2 bases, 3 bases remained unmatched. The CDR3 covers 14 residues. CDR1 and CDR2 (germline): SGHRS, YFSETQ. CDR3 region: CASSFSGAYNEQFF. The CDR3 nucleotides read TGCGCCAGCAGTTTTAGCGGGGCCTACAATGAGCAGTTCTTC.

The chain links TRBV3-1 (or the pseudogene TRBV3-2) to TRBJ2-7, with D possibly matching TRBD1 (7 bases). V lost 2 bases to trimming and J lost 5 bases, with 22 bases between them. The CDR3 covers 17 residues. The germline V gene encodes CDR1 LGHDT and CDR2 YNNKEL (reference sequence). CDR3 in amino acids: CASSQRTSEGQPHEQYF. CDR3 DNA: TGTGCCAGCAGCCAAAGAACCTCGGAGGGACAGCCACACGAGCAGTACTTC.

V is TRBV4-2 and J is TRBJ2-5, with TRBD2 identical over 8 bases. J was trimmed by 5 bases and V by 0 bases; bases with no gene match: 5. The V gene's germline CDR1 is LGHNA and CDR2 YNFKEQ. This CDR3 is built from 15 residues. Written as DNA, the CDR3 is TGTGCCAGCAGCCAAGACCGGACTAGCCGGGAGACCCAGTACTTC. The encoded protein is CASSQDRTSRETQYF.

The chain links TRBV30 to TRBJ2-1; D unresolved. The germline CDR1 and CDR2 sequences are GTSNPN and SVGIG (reference sequence). Deletions cut 4 bases from V and 8 bases from J, with 24 bases between. This CDR3 has 16 residues. The CDR3 is CAWTGVANSLGYEQFF. CDR3 coding DNA: TGTGCCTGGACCGGAGTAGCCAACTCGTTAGGCTATGAGCAGTTCTTC. The variable domain in full, completed from reference TRBV30 and TRBJ2-1, reads SQTIHQWPATLVQPVGSPLSLECTVEGTSNPNLYWYRQAAGRGLQLLFYSVGIGQISSEVPQNLSASRPQDRQFILSSKKLLLSDSGFYLCAWTGVANSLGYEQFFGPGTRLTVL.

This rearrangement joins TRBV28 to TRBJ2-7; a possible D gene is TRBD1 (6 bases). This CDR3 has 15 amino acids. V lost 1 base and J lost 0, with 10 bases in between. Germline values: CDR1 MDHEN, CDR2 SYDVKM. Written as DNA, the CDR3 is TGTGCCAGCAGTTTATTCGGGACACTCTCCTACGAGCAGTACTTC. Protein sequence: CASSLFGTLSYEQYF. Full variable domain (remainder filled in from reference TRBV28 and TRBJ2-7): DVKVTQSSRYLVKRTGEKVFLECVQDMDHENMFWYRQDPGLGLRLIYFSYDVKMKEKGDIPEGYSVSREKKERFSLILESASTNQTSMYLCASSLFGTLSYEQYFGPGTRLTVT.

This chain links TRBV5-5 with TRBJ2-5, with 12 bases matching TRBD2. This CDR3 is 14 amino acids long. V shed 3 bases, J shed 4 bases, and the junction held 1 base outside the gene matches. Germline assignment: CDR1 SGHKS and CDR2 YYEKEE (reference sequence). CDR3 sequence reads: CASSWGLAGETQYF. CDR3 sequence (DNA): TGTGCCAGCAGCTGGGGACTAGCGGGAGAGACCCAGTACTTC.

The chain combines TRBV10-3 with TRBJ1-2; D perhaps matches TRBD1 (5 bases). The CDR3 is 16 amino acids. Germline V CDR1 and CDR2: ENHRY, SYGVKD. Between the trimmed V and J ends, which lost 7 bases and 4 bases, there was a span of 22 bases. DNA of the CDR3: TGTGCCATCAACCGGCCAGGGAGTTGGGGGGGCTATGGCTACACCTTC. It specifies CAINRPGSWGGYGYTF.

V usage is TRBV24-1 and J usage is TRBJ2-1; 9 bases fit TRBD1. The CDR3 runs to 15 residues. After removal of 2 bases from V and 7 bases from J, the junction contained 5 bases not matched to a gene. Germline values: CDR1 KGHDR, CDR2 SFDVKD. The CDR3 sequence is CATSDYRGRINEQFF. The CDR3 DNA is TGTGCCACCAGTGATTACAGGGGGCGCATAAATGAGCAGTTCTTC.

This clone was observed a handful of times. This CDR3 is also generated by other DNA sequences in the sample. The V and J genes are TRBV3-1 (or the pseudogene TRBV3-2) and TRBJ1-5; D call uncertain. CDR1 is LGHDT and CDR2 is YNNKEL in the germline V gene (reference sequence). V was clipped by 0 bases and J by 4 bases, with 4 bases between them. This CDR3 contains 13 residues. CDR3 nucleotide sequence: TGTGCCAGCAGCCAAGATCGGAATCAGCCCCAGCATTTT. Protein: CASSQDRNQPQHF.

This clone was counted a single time. The chain joins TRBV18 to TRBJ1-6, with D unresolved. V was trimmed by 3 bases and J by 8 bases, leaving 5 bases between them. Germline lookup yields CDR1 KGHSH and CDR2 LQKENI. The CDR3 has 12 residues. CDR3 nucleotides: TGTGCCAGCTCACCCGAGGATTCACCCCTCCACTTT. As protein: CASSPEDSPLHF.

This clone was detected only once. This rearrangement joins TRBV5-6 to TRBJ1-3, with a tentative D call TRBD1 (5 bases). The germline CDR1 and CDR2 sequences are SGHDT and YYEEEE. Between the trimmed V and J ends, which lost 0 bases and 0 bases, there was a span of 10 bases. This CDR3 spans 16 amino acids. The CDR3 sequence is CASSLVGASSGNTIYF. In nucleotides, the CDR3 is TGTGCCAGCAGCTTGGTAGGGGCCTCCTCTGGAAACACCATATATTTT.